One sample yielded the 24 T cell receptor beta chains listed below, sequenced in a study of blood T cell repertoires in COVID-19 (dated by TCRdb to about 2020). Libraries were prepared through the immunoSEQ multiplex PCR assay. As stored in TCRdb, this immuneACCESS dataset retains in-frame rearrangements with V and J assigned. A fraction of the clones does not appear; measured against another copy, unresolved V genes explain less than half of the discrepancy, and the remainder lacks a known reason. This sample lists fewer than 130,000 clones; 65% to 90% were detected once. The top ten clonotypes cover about 15% of the sample. The source material was peripheral blood. The receptors stem from a woman aged 55-75 years with acute or convalescent COVID-19.

The V gene is TRBV29-1, the J gene TRBJ1-2; the D is unclear. V was shortened by 3 bases and J by 4 bases, with 6 bases between the two germline ends. The germline V gene encodes CDR1 SQVTM and CDR2 ANQGSEA. This CDR3 spans 11 amino acids. CDR3 coding DNA: TGCAGCGTTGATGTCAGCTATGGCTACACCTTC. This translates into CSVDVSYGYTF.

The chain couples TRBV11-2 to TRBJ2-7; maybe TRBD1 (6 bases). There are 14 residues in the CDR3. The germline V and J ends were trimmed by 3 bases and 5 bases, with 14 bases remaining between them. CDR1 and CDR2 from the germline V gene are SGHAT and FQNNGV. The CDR3 loop is CASSLTQGSHEQYF. CDR3 sequence (DNA): TGTGCCAGCAGCTTGACGCAGGGGTCCCACGAGCAGTACTTC. Full variable domain (remainder filled in from reference TRBV11-2 and TRBJ2-7): EAGVAQSPRYKIIEKRQSVAFWCNPISGHATLYWYQQILGQGPKLLIQFQNNGVVDDSQLPKDRFSAERLKGVDSTLKIQPAKLEDSAVYLCASSLTQGSHEQYFGPGTRLTVT.

This clone has only one observation. The CDR3 region has the DNA TGTGCCAGCAGCTTAAATACAGGGAGTTACGAGCAGTACTTC. It encodes CASSLNTGSYEQYF. The chain uses TRBV7-2 and TRBJ2-7; a possible D gene is TRBD1 (6 bases). This CDR3 spans 14 amino acids. V lost 2 bases and J 4 bases, leaving 12 bases between the germline ends. CDR1 is SGHTA, CDR2 FQGNSA, per germline.

This clone was observed a single time. The CDR3, as DNA: TGTGCCAGTAGTATACAACAGCAAGGGCAGGGTCAGCCCCAGCATTTT. Protein product: CASSIQQQGQGQPQHF. This chain links TRBV19 with TRBJ1-5, with D maybe TRBD1 (5 bases). Germline CDR1 and CDR2: LNHDA and SQIVND (reference sequence). This CDR3 comprises 16 residues. Trimming pared 2 bases from V and 6 bases from J, leaving 17 bases between.

V usage is TRBV9 and J usage is TRBJ2-3; 7 bases fit TRBD2. Germline V lookup: CDR1 SGDLS, CDR2 YYNGEE. V gave up 0 bases and J gave up 4 bases; unmatched junction bases: 5. This CDR3 comprises 15 residues. CDR3 nucleotide sequence: TGTGCCAGCAGCGTAGGAGGACTAGTGGCAGATACGCAGTATTTT. Its protein product is CASSVGGLVADTQYF.

The V call is TRBV28, the J call TRBJ1-1, with TRBD1 identical over 7 bases. V dropped 6 bases and J dropped 0; count of bases not matched to a gene: 4. Germline values: CDR1 MDHEN, CDR2 SYDVKM. CDR3 length: 14 amino acids. The CDR3 sequence is CASSRGQVNTEAFF. CDR3 nucleotides: TGTGCCAGCAGCCGAGGACAGGTGAACACTGAAGCTTTCTTT. Variable domain in full (rest from reference TRBV28 and TRBJ1-1): DVKVTQSSRYLVKRTGEKVFLECVQDMDHENMFWYRQDPGLGLRLIYFSYDVKMKEKGDIPEGYSVSREKKERFSLILESASTNQTSMYLCASSRGQVNTEAFFGQGTRLTVV.

The chain has TRBV6-5 and TRBJ1-1, with no clear D. The germline gives CDR1 MNHEY, CDR2 SVGAGI. Trimming took 2 bases from V and 7 from J, leaving 14 bases between them. This CDR3 has 14 residues. DNA of the CDR3: TGTGCCAGCAGTTACCAGGCCTCCCGGGGTGAAGCTTTCTTT. This encodes CASSYQASRGEAFF.

V is TRBV9 and J is TRBJ1-1; 8 positions agree with TRBD1. This CDR3 is built from 14 residues. V shed 3 bases, J shed 0 bases, and the junction held 1 base outside the gene matches. CDR1 is SGDLS, CDR2 YYNGEE, per germline. The CDR3 here is CASSAGGMNTEAFF. DNA of the CDR3: TGTGCCAGCAGCGCAGGGGGCATGAACACTGAAGCTTTCTTT.

The chain carries TRBV24-1 and TRBJ2-3; tentatively, D is TRBD2 (6 bases). V dropped 7 bases and J dropped 0 bases, with 10 bases sitting between them. The germline gives CDR1 KGHDR, CDR2 SFDVKD. The CDR3 sequence is 14 residues long. The CDR3 bases are TGTGCCACCAGCGCCGCGGGAAGCACAGATACGCAGTATTTT. It yields the protein CATSAAGSTDTQYF.

This rearrangement joins TRBV5-6 to TRBJ1-1, with 7 bases that match TRBD1. CDR3 length: 15 amino acids. CDR1 is SGHDT, CDR2 YYEEEE, per germline. V dropped 4 bases and J dropped 5; count of bases not matched to a gene: 11. The CDR3 coding sequence is TGTGCCAGCAGCGAACCGGGACAGCTCTCTACTGAAGCTTTCTTT. It is translated as CASSEPGQLSTEAFF.

The chain employs TRBV7-9 and TRBJ1-2; TRBD1 aligns across 8 bases. The CDR3 contains 12 residues. V gave up 5 bases and J gave up 8 bases; unmatched junction bases: 4. Germline-derived CDR1 and CDR2 are SEHNR and FQNEAQ (reference sequence). CDR3 residues: CASSAGDRGYTF. CDR3 DNA sequence: TGTGCCAGCAGCGCAGGGGACAGGGGCTACACCTTC.

The chain carries TRBV5-1 and TRBJ2-7; D perhaps matches TRBD1 (6 bases). The CDR3 runs to 14 residues. Germline CDR1 and CDR2: SGHRS and YFSETQ. V was pared by 0 bases and J by 4 bases, with 11 bases between. Here the CDR3 reads CASSLADRPYEQYF. In nucleotides, the CDR3 is TGCGCCAGCAGCTTGGCGGACAGACCTTACGAGCAGTACTTC.

With regard to this clone: Germline is not matched at one junction end, which may reflect a read error. V and J are TRBV7-7 and TRBJ2-1; TRBD1 might be the D (6 bases). There are 15 residues in the CDR3. The germline gives CDR1 SSHAT, CDR2 FNYEAQ (reference sequence). The CDR3 DNA reads TGTGCTAGCAGCTCGGGACACTATGGCTACAATGAGCAGTTCTTC. Protein: CASSSGHYGYNEQFF.

This clone was counted many times. The rearrangement joins TRBV5-3 to TRBJ2-7; maybe TRBD1 (5 bases). TRBV5-3 is noted as an ORF with a role that remains uncertain. The CDR3 extends over 15 amino acids. Trimming pared 4 bases from V and 4 bases from J, leaving 18 bases between. CDR3 residues: CARSPDTPRRYEQYF. CDR3 sequence (DNA): TGTGCCAGAAGCCCGGACACCCCCCGTAGGTACGAGCAGTACTTC.

This chain uses TRBV2 with TRBJ1-6; 7 bases line up with TRBD1. From germline, CDR1 is SNHLY and CDR2 FYNNEI. The CDR3 has 14 amino acids. Trimming at V came to 3 bases and at J to 7 bases, leaving 3 bases not matched to a gene. For the CDR3, the DNA is TGTGCCAGCAGTGATGGCAGGGGGAATTCACCCCTCCACTTT. Protein product: CASSDGRGNSPLHF.

The V gene is TRBV3-1 (or the pseudogene TRBV3-2), the J gene TRBJ2-2; 9 bases fit TRBD1. CDR1 and CDR2 (germline): LGHDT, YNNKEL (reference sequence). CDR3 length equals 14 residues. V trimming: 9 bases; J trimming: 4 bases; junction bases outside the gene matches: 6. Here the CDR3 reads CASHRGRFTGELFF. CDR3 bases: TGTGCCAGTCACAGGGGGCGGTTCACCGGGGAGCTGTTTTTT.

The chain links TRBV11-2 to TRBJ1-1, with D unclear. V was cut by 3 bases and J by 1 base, with 18 bases left in between. The CDR3 length is 17 residues. Per the germline V gene, CDR1 is SGHAT and CDR2 is FQNNGV. CDR3 nucleotides: TGTGCCAGCAGCTTTCGGAGAGGTGAGAATTGGAACACTGAAGCTTTCTTT. The encoded protein is CASSFRRGENWNTEAFF.

The chain is built from TRBV7-9 and TRBJ2-1, with 9 bases aligning to TRBD1. The CDR3 loop spans 15 amino acids. V lost 5 bases to trimming and J lost 6 bases; unmatched junction nucleotides: 8. Germline assignment: CDR1 SEHNR and CDR2 FQNEAQ (reference sequence). The CDR3 sequence: CASSAGTGHGNEQFF. The CDR3 coding sequence is TGTGCCAGCAGCGCCGGGACAGGGCATGGCAATGAGCAGTTCTTC.

The rearrangement links TRBV6-6 to TRBJ1-1; 8 positions agree with TRBD1. In germline, CDR1 is MNHNY, CDR2 SVGAGI (reference sequence). With 5 bases clipped from V and 8 bases from J, the junction kept 1 base outside the gene matches. The CDR3 spans 11 residues. Here the CDR3 DNA reads TGTGCCAGCAGTGGGGACAGGGAAGCTTTCTTT. This translates into CASSGDREAFF.

This clone was detected only a few times. This sequence joins TRBV7-9 and TRBJ2-1; tentative D call: TRBD2 (6 bases). This CDR3 has 14 residues. V lost 4 bases and J 10 bases, leaving 17 bases between the germline ends. In germline, CDR1 is SEHNR, CDR2 FQNEAQ (reference sequence). The CDR3: CASSSRGTAGEQFF. CDR3 coding DNA: TGTGCCAGCAGCTCCCGCGGGACTGCGGGGGAGCAGTTCTTC.

This chain links TRBV9 with TRBJ2-7; tentatively, D is TRBD2 (6 bases). This CDR3 has 13 amino acids. V lost 3 bases and J 7 bases, leaving 14 bases between the germline ends. Germline V gene data show CDR1 as SGDLS and CDR2 as YYNGEE. CDR3 region: CASSGGGLEEQYF. In DNA form, the CDR3 reads TGTGCCAGCAGCGGGGGAGGACTTGAAGAGCAGTACTTC.

The CDR3 region has the DNA TGTGCCAGCCAGACAGGGGCATCTGGAAACACCATATATTTT. Protein product: CASQTGASGNTIYF. V is TRBV6-5 and J is TRBJ1-3; 8 nucleotides line up with TRBD1. CDR1 and CDR2 (germline): MNHEY, SVGAGI. This CDR3 has 14 residues. Unmatched junction bases numbered 4, after V lost 8 bases and J lost 1 base.

The rearrangement uses TRBV10-3 and TRBJ2-1; 8 bases align to TRBD2. This CDR3 contains 11 residues. Germline CDR1 ENHRY, CDR2 SYGVKD. The V gene end was trimmed by 2 bases and the J gene end by 12 bases; junction bases not matched to a gene: 0. CDR3 loop: CAISELAGQFF. As DNA, the CDR3 is TGTGCCATCAGTGAGCTAGCGGGGCAGTTCTTC.

With respect to this clone: The same CDR3 also results from other DNA sequences found in this sample. This chain joins TRBV9 and TRBJ1-2; D is unresolved. Per the germline V gene, CDR1 is SGDLS and CDR2 is YYNGEE. This CDR3 contains 13 residues. Trimming shortened V by 0 bases and J by 4 bases, and 7 bases separated the two germline ends. The CDR3 here is CASSVEPGYGYTF. The CDR3, as DNA: TGTGCCAGCAGCGTAGAGCCTGGCTATGGCTACACCTTC.